A single T cell receptor (beta chain) is shown here with its context. What it recognizes is unknown. 60 Vbeta and 13 Jbeta primers were used in PCR. The repertoire was sequenced with immunoSEQ multiplex PCR; TCRdb's copy has only in-frame clones and lacks some. This sample has about 180,000 clones, with 77% found just once. This record comes from a study of cytomegalovirus exposure and HLA in healthy donors. Whole-study results and caveats: A further, later analysis showed that HLA-associated TCR beta chains (compared with equally common others) were more clonally expanded.

The length of the CDR3 is 18 residues. Germline V CDR1 and CDR2: LGHNA, YNFKEQ. V dropped 0 bases and J dropped 2; count of bases not matched to a gene: 10. This sequence joins TRBV4-2 and TRBJ2-7, with 10 bases aligning to TRBD2. Input material: PBMCs. The sequence was collected from a woman aged 25 to 39 in good health and CMV-seropositive. CDR3 bases: TGTGCCAGCAGCCAAGAGCTAGCGGGAGTTTCGGGGGCCTACGAGCAGTACTTC. Protein: CASSQELAGVSGAYEQYF.